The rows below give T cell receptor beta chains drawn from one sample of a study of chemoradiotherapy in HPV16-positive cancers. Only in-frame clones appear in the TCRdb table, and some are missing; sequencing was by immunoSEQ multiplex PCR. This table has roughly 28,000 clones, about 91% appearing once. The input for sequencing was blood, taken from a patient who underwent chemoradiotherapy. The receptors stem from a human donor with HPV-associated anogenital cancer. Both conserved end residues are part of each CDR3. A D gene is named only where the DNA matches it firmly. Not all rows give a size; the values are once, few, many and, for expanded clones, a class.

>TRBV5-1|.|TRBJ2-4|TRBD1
CASSFSIYRGENIQYF
TGCGCCAGCAGCTTCTCTATTTACAGGGGAGAAAACATTCAGTACTTC
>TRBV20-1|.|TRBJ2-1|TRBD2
CSARGEGEQFF
TGCAGTGCTAGGGGGGAGGGAGAGCAGTTCTTC
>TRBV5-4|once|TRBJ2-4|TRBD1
CASSPGQGIAKNIQYF
TGTGCCAGCAGCCCCGGACAGGGGATAGCCAAAAACATTCAGTACTTC
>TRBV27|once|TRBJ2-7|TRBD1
CASSLVPLGQGKHEQYF
TGTGCCAGCAGTTTAGTTCCCTTGGGACAGGGCAAGCACGAGCAGTACTTC
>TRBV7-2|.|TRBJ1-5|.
CASSLWGGNSNQPQHF
TGTGCCAGCAGCTTGTGGGGGGGCAATAGCAATCAGCCCCAGCATTTT
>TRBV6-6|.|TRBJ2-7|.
CASINRAGEQYF
TGTGCCAGCATCAACAGGGCGGGCGAGCAGTACTTC
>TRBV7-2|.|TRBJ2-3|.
CASTLAHTDTQYF
TGTGCCAGCACCTTAGCTCACACAGATACGCAGTATTTT
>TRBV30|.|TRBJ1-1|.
CAWSAEGEAFF
TGTGCCTGGAGCGCCGAGGGAGAAGCTTTCTTT
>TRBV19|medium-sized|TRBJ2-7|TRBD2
CASSITSGGIYEQYF
TGTGCCAGTAGTATCACTAGCGGGGGAATTTACGAGCAGTACTTC
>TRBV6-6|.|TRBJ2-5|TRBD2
CASSYSTSGTGKAQYF
TGTGCCAGCAGTTACTCGACTAGCGGGACGGGTAAGGCCCAGTACTTC
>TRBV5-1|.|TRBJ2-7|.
CASRPTAANSYEQYF
TGCGCCAGCAGGCCCACGGCAGCTAACTCCTACGAGCAGTACTTC
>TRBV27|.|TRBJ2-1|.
CASSFGSREQFF
TGTGCCAGCAGTTTTGGATCACGCGAGCAGTTCTTC
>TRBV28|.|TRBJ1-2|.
CASRRTAGDYGYTF
TGTGCCAGCAGACGGACCGCGGGGGACTATGGCTACACCTTC
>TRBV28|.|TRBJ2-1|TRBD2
CASSFGLAGTDEQFF
TGTGCCAGCAGTTTTGGTCTAGCGGGAACCGATGAGCAGTTCTTC
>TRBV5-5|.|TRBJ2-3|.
CASSLLTDTQYF
TGTGCCAGCAGCCTCCTAACAGATACGCAGTATTTT
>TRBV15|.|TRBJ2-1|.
CATSRDLAGANNEQFF
TGTGCCACCAGCAGAGATTTGGCCGGAGCGAACAATGAGCAGTTCTTC
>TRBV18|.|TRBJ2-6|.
CASSPLEQADSGANVLTF
TGTGCCAGCTCACCACTCGAGCAGGCTGACTCTGGGGCCAACGTCCTGACTTTC
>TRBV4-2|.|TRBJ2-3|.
CASSQVGPSTDTQYF
TGTGCCAGCAGCCAAGTGGGGCCTAGCACAGATACGCAGTATTTT
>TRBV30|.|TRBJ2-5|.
CAWSSVTGSGTQYF
TGTGCCTGGAGTTCCGTCACAGGGTCGGGGACCCAGTACTTC
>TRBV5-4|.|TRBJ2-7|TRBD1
CASSLGGTDHFYEQYF
TGTGCCAGCAGCTTGGGGGGGACAGATCATTTCTACGAGCAGTACTTC
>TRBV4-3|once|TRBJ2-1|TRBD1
CASSQDRDSWSREQFF
TGCGCCAGCAGCCAAGATCGGGACAGCTGGAGCAGGGAGCAGTTCTTC
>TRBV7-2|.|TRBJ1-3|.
CASSIPGNTIYF
TGTGCCAGCTCCATCCCTGGAAACACCATATATTTT
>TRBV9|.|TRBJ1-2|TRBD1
CASSGYDREVFGYTF
TGTGCCAGCAGCGGCTATGACAGGGAAGTATTTGGCTACACCTTC
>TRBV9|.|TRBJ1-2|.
CASSPATLYGYTF
TGTGCCAGCAGCCCCGCAACCCTTTATGGCTACACCTTC
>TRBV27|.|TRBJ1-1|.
CASRPAQLNTEAFF
TGTGCCAGCAGACCCGCACAGCTGAACACTGAAGCTTTCTTT
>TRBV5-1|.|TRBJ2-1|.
CASSPRAILEEQFF
TGCGCCAGCAGCCCCCGGGCGATTTTGGAAGAGCAGTTCTTC
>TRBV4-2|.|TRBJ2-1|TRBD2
CASSPQAGRVYNEQFF
TGTGCCAGCAGCCCCCAGGCGGGGAGGGTCTACAATGAGCAGTTCTTC
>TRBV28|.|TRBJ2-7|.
CASSSQIQGNEQYF
TGTGCCAGCAGTTCCCAGATACAGGGCAACGAGCAGTACTTC
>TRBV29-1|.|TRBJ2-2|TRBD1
CSVGQGHGELFF
TGCAGCGTGGGACAGGGGCACGGGGAGCTGTTTTTT
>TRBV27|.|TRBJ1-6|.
CASSLSKDSPLHF
TGTGCCAGCAGTTTATCGAAGGATTCACCCCTCCACTTT
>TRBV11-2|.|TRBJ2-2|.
CASSLTAAGTGELFF
TGTGCCAGCAGCTTAACCGCGGCGGGCACCGGGGAGCTGTTTTTT
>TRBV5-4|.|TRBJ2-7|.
CASREDSPGVYEQYF
TGTGCCAGCAGAGAGGACAGCCCTGGGGTCTACGAGCAGTACTTC